This TCR beta chain was found in a study of OX40 agonist ivuxolimab in advanced cancers. Clones were sequenced by immunoSEQ multiplex PCR, and TCRdb holds only the in-frame ones, with some missing. This table has 65,000 to 75,000 clones, 85% to 90% appearing once. Between the trimmed V and J ends, which lost 1 base and 2 bases, there was a span of 6 bases. The CDR3 has 14 amino acids. Germline V lookup: CDR1 SEHNR, CDR2 FQNEAQ (reference sequence). This clone was counted a single time. The chain recombines TRBV7-9 with TRBJ1-5; D is uncertain. This specimen consisted of CD4+ or CD8+ T cells sorted from blood, obtained in a trial of the OX40 agonist ivuxolimab. This receptor was identified in an adult with an advanced solid tumor such as melanoma, head and neck, liver or kidney cancer. DNA for the CDR3: TGTGCCAGCAGCTTAGATCGGGGCAATCAGCCCCAGCATTTT. It codes for CASSLDRGNQPQHF.